These 16 T cell receptor beta chains share one sample of origin, sequenced in a study of T cells in Graves' hyperthyroidism and ophthalmopathy. The TCR beta CDR3 regions underwent amplification using RNA transcripts as the source. The TCR CDR3 first-round RT-PCR relied on the HTBI primer set. TCRdb recomputed calls from the multiplex PCR reads with MiXCR, one row per CDR3 protein. The table records about 640,000 distinct CDR3 sequences, 45% of them present only once. Sequencing was performed on peripheral blood or thyroid tissue (not recorded which). The receptor source for this set is an adult man with Graves' disease, either hyperthyroidism or ophthalmopathy (not recorded which).

The chain employs TRBV7-9 and TRBJ1-5; a possible D gene is TRBD1 (6 bases). V lost 6 bases and J 1 base, leaving 16 bases between the germline ends. Germline V gene data show CDR1 as SEHNR and CDR2 as FQNEAQ (reference sequence). This CDR3 spans 16 amino acids. CDR3 sequence reads: CASSQGGTSSNQPQHF. As DNA, the CDR3 is TGTGCCAGCAGTCAGGGCGGGACATCGAGCAATCAGCCCCAGCATTTT. The full variable domain, completed using reference TRBV7-9 and TRBJ1-5, is DTGVSQNPRHKITKRGQNVTFRCDPISEHNRLYWYRQTLGQGPEFLTYFQNEAQLEKSRLLSDRFSAERPKGSFSTLEIQRTEQGDSAMYLCASSQGGTSSNQPQHFGDGTRLSIL.

This clonotype came up a few times. V gene TRBV7-9 combines with J gene TRBJ1-2; D is unclear. The CDR3 contains 15 residues. Germline CDR1 and CDR2: SEHNR and FQNEAQ (reference sequence). V lost 3 bases, J lost 8 bases, and 19 bases lay in between. The CDR3 nucleotides read TGTGCCAGCAGCTTGCTTGGCATACCATCCCCGGGCTACACCTTC. As protein: CASSLLGIPSPGYTF. The whole variable domain, remainder taken from reference TRBV7-9 and TRBJ1-2, is DTGVSQNPRHKITKRGQNVTFRCDPISEHNRLYWYRQTLGQGPEFLTYFQNEAQLEKSRLLSDRFSAERPKGSFSTLEIQRTEQGDSAMYLCASSLLGIPSPGYTFGSGTRLTVV.

The rearrangement uses TRBV25-1 and TRBJ2-2, with 10 bases matching TRBD1. J was trimmed by 7 bases and V by 7 bases; bases with no gene match: 21. Germline V lookup: CDR1 MGHDK, CDR2 SYGVNS. There are 19 residues in the CDR3. CDR3 loop: CASTPPTLPGQGLHGELFF. The CDR3, as DNA: TGTGCCAGCACACCACCCACCCTGCCGGGACAGGGGTTACACGGGGAGCTGTTTTTT.

The chain joins TRBV7-6 to TRBJ1-2; tentatively, D is TRBD1 (5 bases). V was pared by 6 bases and J by 5 bases, with 22 bases between. The length of the CDR3 is 16 residues. The germline V gene encodes CDR1 SGHVS and CDR2 FNYEAQ. DNA of the CDR3: TGTGCCAGCAGTTTATTTCGGAAGGGGATTGAGTATGGCTACACCTTC. Translated, it gives CASSLFRKGIEYGYTF.

V gene TRBV6-2 or TRBV6-3 combines with J gene TRBJ1-6, with 8 positions matching TRBD1. The V gene end was trimmed by 4 bases and the J gene end by 7 bases; junction bases not matched to a gene: 6. The CDR3 contains 15 residues. Germline V gene data show CDR1 as MNHEY and CDR2 as SVGEGT. The CDR3 nucleotides are TGTGCCAGCAGTTCTCGACAGGGGAAAAATTCACCCCTCCACTTT. Translating gives CASSSRQGKNSPLHF.

The chain carries TRBV7-9 and TRBJ2-7; D may be TRBD1 (6 bases). The ends were cut back, 5 bases at V and 7 bases at J, with 15 bases in the middle. This CDR3 contains 13 residues. Germline-derived CDR1 and CDR2 are SEHNR and FQNEAQ (reference sequence). CDR3 nucleotide sequence: TGTGCCAGCAGCCCCCCAGGGGCTCGTGAGCAGTACTTC. Its protein is CASSPPGAREQYF.

The chain combines TRBV10-2 with TRBJ2-7; D not resolved. The V gene lost 2 bases and the J gene lost 0 bases, with 8 bases spanning the gap. The CDR3 has 14 amino acids. CDR1 is WSHSY and CDR2 is SAAADI in the germline V gene. CDR3 nucleotides: TGCGCCAGCAGTGAGAGGAGTAACTCCTACGAGCAGTACTTC. Translation gives CASSERSNSYEQYF.

The CDR3: CASSYAKIMDNYGYTF. The CDR3 DNA reads TGTGCCAGCAGTTACGCCAAGATTATGGATAACTATGGCTACACCTTC. This chain uses TRBV6-2 or TRBV6-3 with TRBJ1-2; the D is unclear. Germline V CDR1 and CDR2: MNHEY, SVGEGT. Deletions cut 2 bases from V and 1 base from J, with 14 bases between. The CDR3 is made up of 16 amino acids.

This clonotype has ten or more counts. The V and J genes are TRBV2 and TRBJ1-1; unclear D gene. Trimming shortened V by 7 bases and J by 1 base, and 10 bases separated the two germline ends. The CDR3 extends over 13 amino acids. Germline CDR1 reads SNHLY; CDR2 reads FYNNEI. The CDR3 region is CASKDSPNTEAFF. CDR3 sequence (DNA): TGTGCCAGCAAAGACTCCCCGAACACTGAAGCTTTCTTT.

The chain is built from TRBV9 and TRBJ1-3; D is unresolved. This CDR3 is built from 15 residues. Germline CDR1 reads SGDLS; CDR2 reads YYNGEE. The germline V and J ends were trimmed by 6 bases and 3 bases, with 16 bases remaining between them. CDR3 sequence: CASITWVACGNTIYF. The CDR3 DNA is TGTGCCAGCATAACCTGGGTTGCTTGTGGAAACACCATATATTTT.

The chain combines TRBV29-1 with TRBJ2-7, with 8 bases that match TRBD2. Trimming removed 4 bases from V and 0 bases from J; junction bases left unmatched: 5. The CDR3 consists of 14 residues. Germline V gene lookup returns CDR1 SQVTM and CDR2 ANQGSEA. CDR3 coding DNA: TGCAGCGTTGTCAGTAGCGGGAACTCCTACGAGCAGTACTTC. Translated: CSVVSSGNSYEQYF.

This clonotype was recorded a few times. As DNA, the CDR3 is TGTGCCAGCAGCGTAAGTAAGGGGTTTAGCAATCAGCCCCAGCATTTT. It encodes CASSVSKGFSNQPQHF. The chain uses TRBV9 and TRBJ1-5, with TRBD1 as a possible D gene (5 bases). CDR1 SGDLS and CDR2 YYNGEE come from the germline V gene. The V gene lost 1 base and the J gene lost 0 bases, with 11 bases spanning the gap. The length of the CDR3 is 16 residues.

The sample holds many counts of this clonotype. The chain employs TRBV5-1 and TRBJ1-1; D unresolved. Germline V gene data show CDR1 as SGHRS and CDR2 as YFSETQ. Trimming removed 5 bases from V and 2 bases from J, with 7 bases in between. This CDR3 contains 12 residues. CDR3 loop: CASRRGNTEAFF. DNA for the CDR3: TGCGCCAGCAGGCGAGGTAACACTGAAGCTTTCTTT.

On this clonotype itself: Being one base from a much bigger clone, this may be a read error. The V call is TRBV29-1, the J call TRBJ1-1; possible D gene TRBD1, 5 bases. V was pared by 0 bases and J by 3 bases, with 11 bases between. CDR1 SQVTM and CDR2 ANQGSEA come from the germline V gene. The CDR3 spans 14 residues. CDR3 loop: CSVEDVVGDTEAFF. The CDR3 DNA is TGCAGCGTTGAAGATGTAGTGGGGGACACTGAAGCTTTCTTT.

The chain carries TRBV6-5 and TRBJ1-5; 10 bases agree with TRBD1. CDR1 is MNHEY and CDR2 is SVGAGI in the germline V gene. J gave up 4 bases and V 6 bases, and 9 bases lay outside the gene matches. CDR3 length: 16 amino acids. The CDR3 region is CASSTAGQGRNQPQHF. CDR3 nucleotide sequence: TGTGCCAGCAGCACAGCGGGACAGGGGAGGAATCAGCCCCAGCATTTT.

This clonotype appeared a few times. This sequence joins TRBV20-1 and TRBJ1-5; 7 bases align to TRBD1. From germline, CDR1 is DFQATT and CDR2 SNEGSKA (reference sequence). The CDR3 consists of 13 residues. V shed 6 bases, J shed 1 base, and the junction held 3 bases outside the gene matches. This CDR3 is CSAWDRSNQPQHF. DNA of the CDR3: TGCAGTGCATGGGACAGAAGCAATCAGCCCCAGCATTTT.